This T cell receptor beta chain is from a study of control samples from healthy donors and cancer patients. Method: immunoSEQ multiplex PCR; TCRdb's copy keeps in-frame clones and lacks some. The sample gives over 85,000 clones, approximately 88% of which show up once; roughly 4% is in the top ten. The CDR3 totals 15 residues. Germline CDR1 KGHDR, CDR2 SFDVKD. Trimming pared 1 base from V and 4 bases from J, leaving 12 bases between. The TCR sequence derives from a woman in her sixties or seventies with lung cancer. The gene calls are TRBV24-1 and TRBJ2-5; D is uncertain. The sample was PBMCs. Written as DNA, the CDR3 is TGTGCCACCAGTGATTTCGGGCCGCTTGGAGAGACCCAGTACTTC. It encodes CATSDFGPLGETQYF.